A single sample is the source of the 26 T cell receptor beta chains below, sequenced in a study of beta chain features in type 1 diabetes. Expressed TCRB transcripts got sequenced, as all isolated RNA was reverse transcribed. Sequencing used immunoSEQ multiplex PCR; TCRdb keeps in-frame clones, though not all of them. Altogether over 100,000 clones are present, almost 40% being singletons, with the ten largest covering approximately 0.065%. Sequenced material: stem cell memory CD4+ T cells from blood. These receptors were obtained from a young woman in good health.

The gene calls are TRBV10-3 and TRBJ1-5, with D unresolved. This CDR3 comprises 13 residues. Between the trimmed V and J ends, which lost 0 bases and 7 bases, there was a span of 7 bases. The germline V gene has CDR1 ENHRY and CDR2 SYGVKD. CDR3 in amino acids: CAISESMEQPQHF. The DNA of the CDR3 is TGTGCCATCAGTGAGTCGATGGAGCAGCCCCAGCATTTT.

The chain recombines TRBV7-9 with TRBJ1-3, with 7 bases identical to TRBD1. Trimming cost V 5 bases and J 7 bases; bases outside gene matches: 8. This CDR3 region has 14 residues. Germline CDR1 and CDR2: SEHNR and FQNEAQ (reference sequence). CDR3 sequence: CASSLDRVGNTIYF. The CDR3 nucleotides are TGTGCCAGCAGCCTCGACAGGGTCGGGAACACCATATATTTT.

V gene TRBV11-2 combines with J gene TRBJ2-7; 9 bases align to TRBD2. The germline gives CDR1 SGHAT, CDR2 FQNNGV. The CDR3 runs 16 residues. J gave up 6 bases and V 4 bases, and 13 bases lay outside the gene matches. CDR3 loop: CASSSLTSSGRGEQYF. For the CDR3, the DNA is TGTGCCAGCAGCTCGCTTACTAGTAGCGGGAGAGGCGAGCAGTACTTC. Based on the CDR3 plus reference TRBV11-2 and TRBJ2-7, the full variable domain is EAGVAQSPRYKIIEKRQSVAFWCNPISGHATLYWYQQILGQGPKLLIQFQNNGVVDDSQLPKDRFSAERLKGVDSTLKIQPAKLEDSAVYLCASSSLTSSGRGEQYFGPGTRLTVT.

This clone has only a few counts. The gene calls are TRBV25-1 and TRBJ2-5, with 11 bases aligning to TRBD2. The V and J ends lost 5 bases and 6 bases, in that order; junction bases with no gene match: 14. The CDR3 length is 17 residues. Germline CDR1 and CDR2: MGHDK and SYGVNS. The CDR3 DNA sequence: TGTGCCAGCAGTTTAAAATCACTAGCGGGAGAGCCGAAGACCCAGTACTTC. It yields the protein CASSLKSLAGEPKTQYF.

This clone was observed a handful of times. This sequence joins TRBV7-9 and TRBJ2-1; D call uncertain. Trimming removed 4 bases at V and 5 bases at J, with 9 bases between. The CDR3 consists of 13 residues. Germline V gene data show CDR1 as SEHNR and CDR2 as FQNEAQ (reference sequence). The DNA of the CDR3 is TGTGCCAGCAGCTCTCACTCGGACAATGAGCAGTTCTTC. Amino acid sequence: CASSSHSDNEQFF.

This clone was observed a handful of times. The CDR3 DNA reads as TGTGCCAGCAGCCAACCTAGCGGGGAACGTGGAGATACGCAGTATTTT. Its protein product is CASSQPSGERGDTQYF. The chain links TRBV4-2 to TRBJ2-3; 9 nucleotides align to TRBD2. This CDR3 has 16 amino acids. Trimming removed 2 bases from V and 5 bases from J; junction bases left unmatched: 8. The germline CDR1 and CDR2 sequences are LGHNA and YNFKEQ.

The chain is built from TRBV6-1 and TRBJ2-2; D is possibly TRBD1 (6 bases). V lost 3 bases and J lost 6, with 14 bases in between. The length of the CDR3 is 15 residues. The germline V gene has CDR1 MNHNS and CDR2 SASEGT. The DNA for the CDR3 is TGTGCCAGCAGTGAGGGCAGGGGTTTCGCCGGGGAGCTGTTTTTT. It specifies CASSEGRGFAGELFF.

This chain connects TRBV5-1 to TRBJ2-2; D is unresolved. The germline CDR1 and CDR2 sequences are SGHRS and YFSETQ. The CDR3 is made up of 15 amino acids. V lost 1 base, J lost 1 base, and 8 bases lay in between. CDR3 nucleotide sequence: TGCGCCAGCAGCTTGATAACGGGGAACACCGGGGAGCTGTTTTTT. This translates into CASSLITGNTGELFF.

This clone was found a few times. The DNA of the CDR3 is TGCGCCAGCAGCCAAGGACTAGCGGGAGGAGATGAGCAGTTCTTC. Encoded protein: CASSQGLAGGDEQFF. The chain uses TRBV4-3 and TRBJ2-1; 13 positions agree with TRBD2. The V gene's germline CDR1 is LGHNA and CDR2 YSLEER. The ends lost 1 base at V and 8 bases at J; junction bases unmatched: 2. CDR3 size: 15 residues.

The V call is TRBV7-3, the J call TRBJ2-3; 7 bases align to TRBD2. The V segment lost 2 bases and the J segment 0 bases; nucleotides outside the gene matches: 2. Germline V CDR1 and CDR2: SGHTA, FQGTGA. This CDR3 comprises 15 residues. In nucleotides, the CDR3 is TGTGCCAGCAGCTTACTAGCGGAGAGCACAGATACGCAGTATTTT. This sequence encodes CASSLLAESTDTQYF. Variable domain in full (rest from reference TRBV7-3 and TRBJ2-3): GAGVSQTPSNKVTEKGKYVELRCDPISGHTALYWYRQSLGQGPEFLIYFQGTGAADDSGLPNDRFFAVRPEGSVSTLKIQRTERGDSAVYLCASSLLAESTDTQYFGPGTRLTVL.

The chain carries TRBV7-2 and TRBJ2-5; no reliable D call. The DNA end favors TRBJ2-7, so the J call may be wrong. This CDR3 spans 13 amino acids. The germline V gene encodes CDR1 SGHTA and CDR2 FQGNSA. DNA for the CDR3: TGTGCCAGCAGTCCCGCTCCCATCTACGAGCAGTACTTC. Its protein product is CASSPAPIYEQYF.

This clone was observed a few times. The chain combines TRBV7-9 with TRBJ2-4, with 7 bases matching TRBD1. V lost 4 bases, J lost 2 bases, and 11 bases stayed unmatched. Germline V gene data show CDR1 as SEHNR and CDR2 as FQNEAQ (reference sequence). This CDR3 comprises 17 residues. DNA for the CDR3: TGTGCCAGCAGCTCGGGGATACACAGGGGACCCAAAAACATTCAGTACTTC. It codes for CASSSGIHRGPKNIQYF. Full variable domain (remainder filled in from reference TRBV7-9 and TRBJ2-4): DTGVSQNPRHKITKRGQNVTFRCDPISEHNRLYWYRQTLGQGPEFLTYFQNEAQLEKSRLLSDRFSAERPKGSFSTLEIQRTEQGDSAMYLCASSSGIHRGPKNIQYFGAGTRLSVL.

The chain combines TRBV6-5 with TRBJ1-2, with 10 nucleotides matching TRBD1. Trimming at V came to 4 bases and at J to 3 bases, leaving 5 bases not matched to a gene. The germline V gene encodes CDR1 MNHEY and CDR2 SVGAGI. There are 15 residues in the CDR3. This CDR3 reads CASSFTGTGDYGYTF. The CDR3 DNA is TGTGCCAGCAGTTTCACCGGGACAGGGGACTATGGCTACACCTTC.

This clone has just a few counts. J is TRBJ1-2 and V is TRBV5-6, with TRBD1 identical over 7 bases. V was clipped by 6 bases and J by 0 bases; unmatched bases: 8. The CDR3 spans 15 residues. Germline CDR1 is SGHDT and CDR2 is YYEEEE. The CDR3 DNA follows: TGTGCCAGCAACCTGATGACAGGGACTAACTATGGCTACACCTTC. Its translation is CASNLMTGTNYGYTF.

The chain joins TRBV7-8 to TRBJ1-1; 9 bases align to TRBD1. The CDR3 contains 14 residues. The germline V gene has CDR1 SGHVS and CDR2 FQNEAQ. The V segment lost 2 bases and the J segment 7 bases; nucleotides outside the gene matches: 5. The CDR3 spells CASSLTGGAGEAFF. The CDR3 DNA is TGTGCCAGCAGCTTAACAGGGGGCGCGGGTGAAGCTTTCTTT.

This chain uses TRBV11-2 with TRBJ1-2, with D perhaps TRBD1 (6 bases). Germline V gene sequence: CDR1 SGHAT, CDR2 FQNNGV. Trimming removed 0 bases at V and 8 bases at J, with 10 bases between. The length of the CDR3 is 13 residues. CDR3 loop: CASSLEGARGYTF. The CDR3 nucleotides read TGTGCCAGCAGCTTAGAGGGGGCGCGGGGCTACACCTTC.

V usage is TRBV11-1 and J usage is TRBJ2-7, with D perhaps TRBD2 (6 bases). Trimming stripped 5 bases from V and 2 bases from J, with 19 bases between. CDR3 size: 16 residues. CDR1 SGHAT and CDR2 FQDESV come from the germline V gene (reference sequence). CDR3: CASSGGVGRPTYEQYF. CDR3 in DNA: TGTGCCAGCAGCGGAGGTGTCGGGAGACCTACCTACGAGCAGTACTTC.

Only one count was recorded for this clone. This chain's CDR3 is CASSASGSGNTIYF. CDR3 DNA sequence: TGTGCCAGTAGTGCCTCCGGCTCTGGAAACACCATATATTTT. The chain uses TRBV19 and TRBJ1-3; D uncertain. Germline V gives CDR1 LNHDA, CDR2 SQIVND (reference sequence). Trimming shortened V by 5 bases and J by 0 bases, and 8 bases separated the two germline ends. The CDR3 totals 14 residues.

The chain links TRBV7-3 to TRBJ2-3, with D uncertain. The CDR3 totals 12 residues. CDR1 and CDR2 from the germline V gene are SGHTA and FQGTGA. Trimming left V 4 bases short and J 10 bases short, with 12 bases between. The CDR3 DNA reads TGTGCCAGCAGCTCCAACTCGAATTCGCAGTATTTT. Its protein product is CASSSNSNSQYF.

The chain carries TRBV7-3 and TRBJ2-7, with 9 nucleotides matching TRBD2. The CDR3 consists of 15 residues. V shed 5 bases, J shed 6 bases, and the junction held 11 bases outside the gene matches. Germline V CDR1 and CDR2: SGHTA, FQGTGA. CDR3 sequence: CASSPKREAHGEQYF. The CDR3 DNA reads TGTGCCAGCAGCCCAAAGCGGGAGGCGCACGGCGAGCAGTACTTC.

The gene calls are TRBV11-2 and TRBJ1-1, with D hard to call. With 5 bases removed from V and 1 base from J, the gap between germline ends came to 14 bases. The CDR3 runs 15 residues. Germline lookup yields CDR1 SGHAT and CDR2 FQNNGV. CDR3 nucleotide sequence: TGTGCCAGCAGCAACCCCCTCCGGGGGAACACTGAAGCTTTCTTT. Residues: CASSNPLRGNTEAFF.

Details on this clone: A read error may produce the germline difference seen at one junction end. This same CDR3 is encoded by further DNA sequences in the sample. The chain recombines TRBV9 with TRBJ2-7, with TRBD2 matching over 14 bases. The germline V gene has CDR1 SGDLS and CDR2 YYNGEE. The CDR3 runs to 16 residues. CDR3 coding DNA: TGTGCTAGCAGCGTCGGACTAGCGGGAGGTTGGTACGAGCAGTACTTC. Translating gives CASSVGLAGGWYEQYF.

The chain couples TRBV11-3 to TRBJ2-7; tentative D call: TRBD2 (6 bases). The V end was cut by 1 base, the J end by 6 bases, with 10 bases between. CDR3 size: 13 residues. CDR1 and CDR2 (germline): SGHNT, YENEEA. As DNA, the CDR3 is TGTGCCAGCAGCTTAGGGCGGGACCGCGAGCAGTACTTC. It yields the protein CASSLGRDREQYF.

V and J are TRBV18 and TRBJ2-3, with 7 bases matching TRBD2. The germline CDR1 and CDR2 sequences are KGHSH and LQKENI. The CDR3 has 14 amino acids. V was clipped by 2 bases and J by 7 bases; unmatched bases: 6. Written as DNA, the CDR3 is TGTGCCAGCTCACCAAGCCGGGGGGAGAATACGCAGTATTTT. It is translated as CASSPSRGENTQYF.

Only a few counts were recorded for this clone. This chain uses TRBV4-1 with TRBJ2-5, with 9 bases aligning to TRBD1. The CDR3 extends over 15 amino acids. V was pared by 0 bases and J by 6 bases, with 5 bases of the junction left unmatched. Germline V gene sequence: CDR1 MGHRA, CDR2 YSYEKL. CDR3 residues: CASSQEGTGRKTQYF. In DNA, the CDR3 is TGCGCCAGCAGCCAAGAGGGGACAGGGAGGAAGACCCAGTACTTC.

This clone has just a few counts. The chain couples TRBV5-1 to TRBJ2-3, with D perhaps TRBD2 (6 bases). The germline V and J ends were trimmed by 0 bases and 4 bases, with 15 bases remaining between them. CDR3 length: 16 amino acids. Germline CDR1 reads SGHRS; CDR2 reads YFSETQ. CDR3 DNA: TGCGCCAGCAGCTTGGGCCTTGGGGGGAGTCCAGATACGCAGTATTTT. Amino acid sequence: CASSLGLGGSPDTQYF.